The rows below give T cell receptor beta chains drawn from one sample of a study of OX40 agonist ivuxolimab in advanced cancers. TCRdb's table, derived via immunoSEQ multiplex PCR, lists solely in-frame clones and lacks some. The sample has over 55,000 clones; 85% to 90% are singletons. Sample: CD4+ or CD8+ T cells sorted from blood, taken in a trial of the OX40 agonist ivuxolimab. These receptors were taken from an adult with an advanced solid tumor such as melanoma, head and neck, liver or kidney cancer. Both conserved end residues are part of each CDR3. Fields, in order: D gene, V gene, J gene, clone size, CDR3 DNA, CDR3 protein. A D gene is named only where the DNA matches it firmly. Rows give clone size only sometimes, using once, few, many, or a class for an expanded clone.

D gene: NA
V gene: TRBV30
J gene: TRBJ1-5
clone size: NA
CDR3 DNA: TGTGCCTGGAGTGTGAGGGGAAGACAGCCCCAGCATTTT
CDR3 protein: CAWSVRGRQPQHF

D gene: TRBD1
V gene: TRBV6-1
J gene: TRBJ1-2
clone size: NA
CDR3 DNA: TGTGCCAGCAGTGACCCCTGGGGGGGACAGGGTGACTATGGCTACACCTTC
CDR3 protein: CASSDPWGGQGDYGYTF

D gene: NA
V gene: TRBV18
J gene: TRBJ1-5
clone size: NA
CDR3 DNA: TGTGCCAGCTCCCCAAACAGAGATCAGCCCCAGCATTTT
CDR3 protein: CASSPNRDQPQHF

D gene: TRBD2
V gene: TRBV9
J gene: TRBJ2-3
clone size: NA
CDR3 DNA: TGTGCCAGCAGCGTAGAAACTAGCGGGAGGGCCCTAGGAGATACGCAGTATTTT
CDR3 protein: CASSVETSGRALGDTQYF

D gene: NA
V gene: TRBV5-8
J gene: TRBJ1-1
clone size: NA
CDR3 DNA: TGTGCCAGCAGCTTCCTAGGTGCAAGGGGCACTGAAGCTTTCTTT
CDR3 protein: CASSFLGARGTEAFF

D gene: TRBD1
V gene: TRBV19
J gene: TRBJ2-7
clone size: NA
CDR3 DNA: TGTGCCAGCTCACAGGGGATCTACGAGCAGTACTTC
CDR3 protein: CASSQGIYEQYF

D gene: NA
V gene: TRBV7-7
J gene: TRBJ1-1
clone size: few
CDR3 DNA: TGTGCCAGCAGCGTAGGACCGAACACTGAAGCTTTCTTT
CDR3 protein: CASSVGPNTEAFF

D gene: TRBD1
V gene: TRBV12-5
J gene: TRBJ1-3
clone size: NA
CDR3 DNA: TGTGCTAGTGCCCAAACAGGGGGCCCTGGAAACACCATATATTTT
CDR3 protein: CASAQTGGPGNTIYF

D gene: NA
V gene: TRBV5-1
J gene: TRBJ1-3
clone size: NA
CDR3 DNA: TGCGCCAGCAGCCACAACTCGGCTGGAAACACCATATATTTT
CDR3 protein: CASSHNSAGNTIYF

D gene: TRBD2
V gene: TRBV6-5
J gene: TRBJ2-7
clone size: NA
CDR3 DNA: TGTGCCAGCCATCGGGGGGGGGTCGACGAGCAGTACTTC
CDR3 protein: CASHRGGVDEQYF

D gene: NA
V gene: TRBV19
J gene: TRBJ2-2
clone size: few
CDR3 DNA: TGTGCCAGTAGTATAGGGTCGACGGACACCGGGGAGCTGTTTTTT
CDR3 protein: CASSIGSTDTGELFF

D gene: NA
V gene: TRBV20-1
J gene: TRBJ1-1
clone size: NA
CDR3 DNA: TGCAGTGCTAGATGGGACACTGAAGCTTTCTTT
CDR3 protein: CSARWDTEAFF

D gene: NA
V gene: TRBV5-1
J gene: TRBJ1-5
clone size: NA
CDR3 DNA: TGCGCCAGCAGCTTGATTGTCGGTGAACCGCCCCAGCATTTT
CDR3 protein: CASSLIVGEPPQHF

D gene: TRBD1
V gene: TRBV19
J gene: TRBJ2-3
clone size: NA
CDR3 DNA: TGTGCCAGTAGTTCGAGACAGGGAGATACGCAGTATTTT
CDR3 protein: CASSSRQGDTQYF

D gene: NA
V gene: TRBV20-1
J gene: TRBJ1-2
clone size: few
CDR3 DNA: TGCAGTGCTACTCAGGGTTATGGCTACACCTTC
CDR3 protein: CSATQGYGYTF

D gene: TRBD1
V gene: TRBV28
J gene: TRBJ1-2
clone size: NA
CDR3 DNA: TGTGCCAGCAGTTTGTCTCCGGGACAGGGGGCGTCTGGCTACACCTTC
CDR3 protein: CASSLSPGQGASGYTF

D gene: TRBD1
V gene: TRBV5-5
J gene: TRBJ1-5
clone size: NA
CDR3 DNA: TGTGCCAGCAGCGCCACCGGGACAGTCCTTTCCAATCAGCCCCAGCATTTT
CDR3 protein: CASSATGTVLSNQPQHF

D gene: NA
V gene: TRBV29-1
J gene: TRBJ1-1
clone size: NA
CDR3 DNA: TGCAGCGTTGAAGTAGGGGGTCGGGCTTTCTTT
CDR3 protein: CSVEVGGRAFF

D gene: NA
V gene: TRBV4-1
J gene: TRBJ2-5
clone size: NA
CDR3 DNA: TGCGCCAGCAGCCAAGACCCGGGGCCGAGGGAGACCCAGTACTTC
CDR3 protein: CASSQDPGPRETQYF

D gene: TRBD1
V gene: TRBV11-2
J gene: TRBJ1-2
clone size: NA
CDR3 DNA: TGTGCCAGCAGCTTGGGACAGGGGCTGGATGGCTACACCTTC
CDR3 protein: CASSLGQGLDGYTF

D gene: NA
V gene: TRBV28
J gene: TRBJ1-5
clone size: NA
CDR3 DNA: TGTGCCAGCAGTTACCCCGGGCCTTGGAATCAGCCCCAGCATTTT
CDR3 protein: CASSYPGPWNQPQHF

D gene: NA
V gene: TRBV7-2
J gene: TRBJ2-3
clone size: NA
CDR3 DNA: TGTGCCAGCAGCTTGGGAGGCGGATTTAACACAGATACGCAGTATTTT
CDR3 protein: CASSLGGGFNTDTQYF

D gene: TRBD1
V gene: TRBV6-6
J gene: TRBJ1-4
clone size: NA
CDR3 DNA: TGTGCCAGCCTTCGGGGACAGGGGGCTGAAAAACTGTTTTTT
CDR3 protein: CASLRGQGAEKLFF

D gene: TRBD1
V gene: TRBV6-4
J gene: TRBJ2-1
clone size: NA
CDR3 DNA: TGTGCCAGCAGTCCCGGGACAGGGGGATACAATGAGCAGTTCTTC
CDR3 protein: CASSPGTGGYNEQFF

D gene: TRBD1
V gene: TRBV5-4
J gene: TRBJ2-3
clone size: NA
CDR3 DNA: TGTGCCAGCAGCGCTGGTCGACAGGGGGCGTTCGGTACGCAGTATTTT
CDR3 protein: CASSAGRQGAFGTQYF

D gene: TRBD2
V gene: TRBV7-2
J gene: TRBJ2-1
clone size: NA
CDR3 DNA: TGTGCCAGCAGCTTAGCCAGTGGCGGGAGAGGCGATGAGCAGTTCTTC
CDR3 protein: CASSLASGGRGDEQFF

D gene: TRBD2
V gene: TRBV5-1
J gene: TRBJ2-7
clone size: NA
CDR3 DNA: TGCGCCAGCAGTCCAACCCCTTCTGCGGGGGGGCCGTGGTCCGAGCAGTACTTC
CDR3 protein: CASSPTPSAGGPWSEQYF

D gene: TRBD2
V gene: TRBV18
J gene: TRBJ2-1
clone size: NA
CDR3 DNA: TGTGCCAGCTCACCACTAGCGGGGAACAATGAGCAGTTCTTC
CDR3 protein: CASSPLAGNNEQFF

D gene: TRBD1
V gene: TRBV19
J gene: TRBJ1-5
clone size: once
CDR3 DNA: TGTGCCAGTAGTACGACAGGGGAGAGCAATCAGCCCCAGCATTTT
CDR3 protein: CASSTTGESNQPQHF

D gene: NA
V gene: TRBV10-3
J gene: TRBJ1-1
clone size: NA
CDR3 DNA: TGTGCCATCAGTGAGGGACAGCACATGAACACTGAAGCTTTCTTT
CDR3 protein: CAISEGQHMNTEAFF

D gene: NA
V gene: TRBV18
J gene: TRBJ1-1
clone size: NA
CDR3 DNA: TGTGCCAGCTCAAAAGGGACTAACACTGAAGCTTTCTTT
CDR3 protein: CASSKGTNTEAFF

D gene: TRBD1
V gene: TRBV25-1
J gene: TRBJ1-2
clone size: NA
CDR3 DNA: TGTGCCAGCAGTGCCGGGGGGACAGAGGGGTACTATGGCTACACCTTC
CDR3 protein: CASSAGGTEGYYGYTF

D gene: TRBD1
V gene: TRBV6-1
J gene: TRBJ1-5
clone size: NA
CDR3 DNA: TGTGCCAGCAGTGAAAAAACAGGGGGTCAGCCCCAGCATTTT
CDR3 protein: CASSEKTGGQPQHF

D gene: NA
V gene: TRBV7-2
J gene: TRBJ1-4
clone size: NA
CDR3 DNA: TGTGCCAGCAGCTTAGTAGGCAGGGGAGTTGCTAATGAAAAACTGTTTTTT
CDR3 protein: CASSLVGRGVANEKLFF

D gene: TRBD1
V gene: TRBV7-9
J gene: TRBJ2-3
clone size: NA
CDR3 DNA: TGTGCCAGCAGCTTGACAGGGGGCGAGGCAGATACGCAGTATTTT
CDR3 protein: CASSLTGGEADTQYF

D gene: NA
V gene: TRBV11-2
J gene: TRBJ2-4
clone size: NA
CDR3 DNA: TGTGCCAGCAGCATCGTCTCGGCGGAACTAGCCAAAAACATTCAGTACTTC
CDR3 protein: CASSIVSAELAKNIQYF

D gene: TRBD2
V gene: TRBV5-4
J gene: TRBJ2-7
clone size: NA
CDR3 DNA: TGTGCCAGCAGCTTGGGCCAGGGAGGGTACGAGCAGTACTTC
CDR3 protein: CASSLGQGGYEQYF

D gene: NA
V gene: TRBV7-2
J gene: TRBJ1-2
clone size: NA
CDR3 DNA: TGTGCCAGCAGCTACCAGGTCGAGAACTATGGCTACACCTTC
CDR3 protein: CASSYQVENYGYTF

D gene: NA
V gene: TRBV29-1
J gene: TRBJ2-6
clone size: NA
CDR3 DNA: TGCAGCGTAGACAACTCTGGGGCCAACGTCCTGACTTTC
CDR3 protein: CSVDNSGANVLTF

D gene: TRBD1
V gene: TRBV28
J gene: TRBJ1-4
clone size: NA
CDR3 DNA: TGTGCCAGCAGTCGGGGAGACAGGGTGGTGCTGTTT
CDR3 protein: CASSRGDRVVLF

D gene: NA
V gene: TRBV29-1
J gene: TRBJ1-5
clone size: few
CDR3 DNA: TGCAGCGTTGTGGAGACACCCAATCAGCCCCAGCATTTT
CDR3 protein: CSVVETPNQPQHF

D gene: TRBD1
V gene: TRBV28
J gene: TRBJ1-2
clone size: few
CDR3 DNA: TGTGCCACAGGGGGCTCTCGCTATGGCTACACCTTC
CDR3 protein: CATGGSRYGYTF

D gene: NA
V gene: TRBV29-1
J gene: TRBJ2-3
clone size: NA
CDR3 DNA: TGCAGCGTTGAAGACGGTCCGGGAGATACGCAGTATTTT
CDR3 protein: CSVEDGPGDTQYF

D gene: NA
V gene: TRBV29-1
J gene: TRBJ2-7
clone size: NA
CDR3 DNA: TGCAGCGTTGAAGGGCTAGCTCCCGAGCAGTACTTC
CDR3 protein: CSVEGLAPEQYF

D gene: NA
V gene: TRBV7-3
J gene: TRBJ2-1
clone size: NA
CDR3 DNA: TGTGCCAGCAGCTCCGGACAGCGGGAAACGTACAATGAGCAGTTCTTC
CDR3 protein: CASSSGQRETYNEQFF

D gene: TRBD2
V gene: TRBV30
J gene: TRBJ2-7
clone size: NA
CDR3 DNA: TGTGCCTGGACTTTAGCGGGAGATCTATACGAGCAGTACTTC
CDR3 protein: CAWTLAGDLYEQYF

D gene: NA
V gene: TRBV30
J gene: TRBJ1-5
clone size: NA
CDR3 DNA: TGTGCCTGGACTAGCATGGGGGGCGGTCAGCCCCAGCATTTT
CDR3 protein: CAWTSMGGGQPQHF

D gene: TRBD1
V gene: TRBV11-2
J gene: TRBJ1-5
clone size: NA
CDR3 DNA: TGTGCCAGCAGCCCGGACAGGAGCTTGATGAATCGGCCCCAGCATTTT
CDR3 protein: CASSPDRSLMNRPQHF